This T cell receptor (beta chain) was captured by sequencing in a study of blood T cell repertoires in COVID-19. Assay: immunoSEQ multiplex PCR; the TCRdb copy retains only in-frame clones and omits some. The sample comprises 200,000 to 300,000 clones, 85% to 90% of which are singletons, and over 4% rests with the top ten. Sequenced material: PBMCs or T cells enriched from blood (not recorded which). This sequence originates from a woman aged 25 to 39 who had recovered from COVID-19.

CDR3 amino acids: CSAAGETEAFF. CDR3 DNA: TGCAGTGCCGCCGGAGAAACTGAAGCTTTCTTT. This chain uses TRBV20-1 with TRBJ1-1, with D unresolved. Looked up from germline, CDR1 is DFQATT and CDR2 is SNEGSKA (reference sequence). The CDR3 consists of 11 residues. V shed 6 bases and J shed 5 bases, with 10 bases lying between them.